The 32 T cell receptor beta chains given below trace back to one sample, sequenced in a study of CD8 T cells in Susac syndrome. The RNA input was roughly 0.45 to 1 ug, and it was reverse transcribed with random hexamers. TCRdb called the immunoSEQ multiplex PCR reads again in MiXCR, with one record for every CDR3 protein. This sample carries hundreds of thousands of distinct CDR3 sequences, more than 80% of them seen once, and the ten largest clones take around 0.12%. The sequenced material came from CD8+ T cells from PBMCs. Every receptor here comes from a human donor with multiple sclerosis.

The rearrangement links TRBV27 to TRBJ2-7; D is unclear. The CDR3 runs 13 residues. Between the trimmed V and J ends, which lost 3 bases and 0 bases, there was a span of 6 bases. Germline-derived CDR1 and CDR2 are MNHEY and SMNVEV (reference sequence). CDR3 sequence reads: CASSFVGSYEQYF. CDR3 in DNA: TGTGCCAGCAGTTTTGTCGGCTCCTACGAGCAGTACTTC.

The chain employs TRBV12-3 or TRBV12-4 and TRBJ1-1, with D uncertain. The CDR3 contains 16 residues. Between the trimmed V and J ends, which lost 1 base and 4 bases, there was a span of 16 bases. CDR3 DNA: TGTGCCAGCAGTTTAGGAATAGACGATCCGAGCACTGAAGCTTTCTTT. The encoded protein is CASSLGIDDPSTEAFF.

This clonotype was seen just once. This chain uses TRBV20-1 with TRBJ2-3; D is ambiguous. V lost 6 bases and J lost 0, with 22 bases in between. The germline gives CDR1 DFQATT, CDR2 SNEGSKA (reference sequence). There are 17 residues in the CDR3. The CDR3 region has the DNA TGCAGTGCCTTCTCCCCCGCTAGGACGGCTAGCACAGATACGCAGTATTTT. Translated: CSAFSPARTASTDTQYF.

The V gene is TRBV4-1, the J gene TRBJ2-2; the D gene is possibly TRBD2 (6 bases). In germline, CDR1 is MGHRA, CDR2 YSYEKL. The CDR3 is 16 residues long. V was pared by 2 bases and J by 7 bases, with 17 bases between. The CDR3 sequence is CASSQWLSPRDGELFF. CDR3 sequence (DNA): TGCGCCAGCAGCCAATGGCTTTCCCCGCGGGACGGGGAGCTGTTTTTT.

The V gene is TRBV5-6, the J gene TRBJ1-4; D is possibly TRBD1 (5 bases). The V end lost 0 bases, the J end lost 10 bases, and 13 bases lay between the germline ends. CDR1 and CDR2 (germline): SGHDT, YYEEEE. The CDR3 consists of 14 residues. CDR3 loop: CASSLAGRGVKLFF. The CDR3 DNA sequence: TGTGCCAGCAGCTTGGCGGGGCGAGGGGTAAAACTGTTTTTT.

The rearrangement links TRBV7-9 to TRBJ2-5; D possibly uses TRBD1 or TRBD2 (5 bases each). Between the trimmed V and J ends, which lost 5 bases and 13 bases, there was a span of 14 bases. Germline CDR1 is SEHNR and CDR2 is FQNEAQ (reference sequence). The CDR3 consists of 11 residues. The CDR3: CASSQDKRVYF. In nucleotides, the CDR3 is TGTGCCAGCAGCCAGGACAAGAGGGTGTACTTC.

This chain joins TRBV6-2 or TRBV6-3 and TRBJ1-2, with D tentatively TRBD1 (5 bases). V dropped 7 bases and J dropped 0 bases, with 12 bases sitting between them. This CDR3 is built from 14 residues. CDR1 is MNHEY, CDR2 SVGEGT, per germline. CDR3 coding DNA: TGTGCCAGCACTTTGACAGACCCTAACTATGGCTACACCTTC. Translated, it gives CASTLTDPNYGYTF.

V is TRBV15 and J is TRBJ2-7; tentatively, D is TRBD1 (6 bases). Between the trimmed V and J ends, which lost 3 bases and 0 bases, there was a span of 12 bases. Germline V CDR1 and CDR2: LNHNV, YYDKDF (reference sequence). The CDR3 runs 15 residues. CDR3 in amino acids: CATSRVQGSSYEQYF. In DNA form, the CDR3 reads TGTGCCACCAGCAGGGTGCAGGGGAGCTCCTACGAGCAGTACTTC.

The rearrangement links TRBV27 to TRBJ2-2; TRBD1 matches 11 bases. The germline CDR1 and CDR2 sequences are MNHEY and SMNVEV (reference sequence). V lost 5 bases and J lost 4; bases outside the gene matches: 9. The CDR3 extends over 17 amino acids. The CDR3 region has the DNA TGTGCCAGCAGTCCCCTCGGGACAGGGGGGAGCACCGGGGAGCTGTTTTTT. Protein sequence: CASSPLGTGGSTGELFF.

This clonotype is a singleton in its sample. The rearrangement joins TRBV7-9 to TRBJ2-5; D gene uncertain. The CDR3 totals 13 residues. The V end was cut by 3 bases, the J end by 5 bases, with 10 bases between. The germline V gene has CDR1 SEHNR and CDR2 FQNEAQ (reference sequence). In DNA form, the CDR3 reads TGTGCCAGCAGCTTCCCAATGGTGGAGACCCAGTACTTC. Protein: CASSFPMVETQYF.

The chain links TRBV5-6 to TRBJ1-1; a possible D gene is TRBD1 (6 bases). CDR3 length: 12 amino acids. The V and J ends lost 7 bases and 4 bases respectively, with 11 bases between them. Germline values: CDR1 SGHDT, CDR2 YYEEEE. The CDR3 region has the DNA TGTGCCAGCCAAGGGGGGGCCACTGAAGCTTTCTTT. Amino acids: CASQGGATEAFF.

The V call is TRBV14, the J call TRBJ1-1, with a tentative D call TRBD1 (5 bases). The CDR3 runs to 16 residues. The V gene's germline CDR1 is SGHDN and CDR2 FVKESK. Deletions cut 3 bases from V and 1 base from J, with 15 bases between. The CDR3 DNA sequence: TGTGCCAGCAGCCATACCCCCGGGACCGAGAACACTGAAGCTTTCTTT. Translated: CASSHTPGTENTEAFF.

The chain links TRBV27 to TRBJ2-7, with D possibly being TRBD1 or TRBD2 (10 bases each). The CDR3 runs to 19 residues. Germline V gene data show CDR1 as MNHEY and CDR2 as SMNVEV (reference sequence). Between the trimmed V and J ends, which lost 2 bases and 3 bases, there was a span of 26 bases. The CDR3 DNA reads as TGTGCCAGCAGTTTAAGTGGACAGGGGGGGGCTAGCGGGAGCTACGAGCAGTACTTC. Translation: CASSLSGQGGASGSYEQYF.

This chain connects TRBV4-2 to TRBJ1-2; possible D gene TRBD1, 5 bases. The CDR3 contains 17 residues. Between the trimmed V and J ends, which lost 2 bases and 2 bases, there was a span of 18 bases. CDR1 is LGHNA, CDR2 YNFKEQ, per germline. In DNA form, the CDR3 reads TGTGCCAGCAGCCAACTCTTTCGCGAGGGGCGCAACTATGGCTACACCTTC. Protein product: CASSQLFREGRNYGYTF.

V gene TRBV13 combines with J gene TRBJ2-3, with 8 bases matching TRBD2. The CDR3 has 12 amino acids. With 5 bases clipped from V and 9 bases from J, the junction kept 4 bases outside the gene matches. Germline V gene sequence: CDR1 PRHDT, CDR2 FYEKMQ (reference sequence). The CDR3 loop reads CASSPGLGTQYF. In nucleotides, the CDR3 is TGTGCCAGCAGCCCGGGACTAGGCACGCAGTATTTT.

V is TRBV4-1 and J is TRBJ2-2; D unclear. The germline gives CDR1 MGHRA, CDR2 YSYEKL. Trimming took 8 bases from V and 7 from J, leaving 20 bases between them. CDR3 length: 15 amino acids. CDR3 sequence (DNA): TGCGCCAGCCGGCCCCAGAGCTCCGGTGGCGGGGAGCTGTTTTTT. Protein product: CASRPQSSGGGELFF.

CDR3: CSAGPGGRTYEQYF. CDR3 nucleotide sequence: TGCAGTGCTGGACCCGGGGGACGGACCTACGAGCAGTACTTC. The J gene is TRBJ2-7, the V gene TRBV20-1; maybe TRBD2 (6 bases). V dropped 5 bases and J dropped 2 bases, with 16 bases sitting between them. Per germline, CDR1 DFQATT and CDR2 SNEGSKA (reference sequence). This CDR3 has 14 amino acids.

The chain employs TRBV12-3 or TRBV12-4 and TRBJ2-4; D might be TRBD2 (7 bases). This CDR3 is built from 14 residues. The V gene lost 6 bases and the J gene lost 6 bases, with 15 bases spanning the gap. CDR3 residues: CASSESGGRNIQYF. DNA of the CDR3: TGTGCCAGCAGCGAATCGGGGGGCAGAAACATTCAGTACTTC.

The chain carries TRBV7-6 and TRBJ2-1; 8 bases line up with TRBD2. The germline gives CDR1 SGHVS, CDR2 FNYEAQ. V gave up 5 bases and J gave up 8 bases; unmatched junction bases: 8. The CDR3 totals 14 residues. The CDR3 is CASSPVIAGHEQFF. The CDR3 region has the DNA TGTGCCAGCAGCCCAGTGATAGCGGGACATGAGCAGTTCTTC.

This clonotype was recorded once. The chain combines TRBV7-3 with TRBJ2-3; D may be TRBD2 (7 bases). Germline CDR1 SGHTA, CDR2 FQGTGA. Between the trimmed V and J ends, which lost 2 bases and 0 bases, there was a span of 12 bases. The CDR3 has 16 amino acids. In nucleotides, the CDR3 is TGTGCCAGCAGCTTAGAAGGGAGGGGGAGCACAGATACGCAGTATTTT. Protein product: CASSLEGRGSTDTQYF.

This clonotype was recorded only once. This chain joins TRBV4-1 and TRBJ2-1, with 12 bases matching TRBD2. The germline V gene encodes CDR1 MGHRA and CDR2 YSYEKL. The CDR3 sequence is 15 residues long. The V and J ends lost 0 bases and 11 bases, in that order; junction bases with no gene match: 5. This CDR3 is CASSQDPSGRAKQFF. In DNA, the CDR3 is TGCGCCAGCAGCCAAGACCCTAGCGGGAGGGCCAAGCAGTTCTTC.

The chain links TRBV3-1 to TRBJ2-7, with a weak D call TRBD1 (6 bases). CDR1 LGHDT and CDR2 YNNKEL come from the germline V gene (reference sequence). V lost 0 bases and J 6 bases, leaving 12 bases between the germline ends. This CDR3 contains 14 residues. The CDR3: CASSQEPGAGEQYF. DNA of the CDR3: TGTGCCAGCAGCCAAGAGCCAGGGGCTGGCGAGCAGTACTTC.

The chain employs TRBV7-3 and TRBJ2-1, with 8 bases fitting TRBD2. This CDR3 spans 15 amino acids. J was trimmed by 4 bases and V by 5 bases; bases with no gene match: 7. Germline-derived CDR1 and CDR2 are SGHTA and FQGTGA. As DNA, the CDR3 is TGTGCCAGCAGCCCTAACAGCGGGGGTTACAATGAGCAGTTCTTC. It translates to CASSPNSGGYNEQFF. Together with reference TRBV7-3 and TRBJ2-1, the CDR3 gives the full variable domain: GAGVSQTPSNKVTEKGKYVELRCDPISGHTALYWYRQSLGQGPEFLIYFQGTGAADDSGLPNDRFFAVRPEGSVSTLKIQRTERGDSAVYLCASSPNSGGYNEQFFGPGTRLTVL.

Worth noting for this clonotype: One end of the junction does not line up with germline, which may come from a read error. The chain employs TRBV25-1 and TRBJ2-3; 10 nucleotides agree with TRBD2. The CDR3 extends over 15 amino acids. Germline V gene data show CDR1 as MGHDK and CDR2 as SYGVNS. CDR3 amino acids: CASRASGGSTDTQYF. CDR3 in DNA: TGTGCCAGCAGAGCTAGCGGGGGCAGCACAGATACACAGTATTTT. The entire variable domain, with the rest obtained from reference TRBV25-1 and TRBJ2-3, is as follows: EADIYQTPRYLVIGTGKKITLECSQTMGHDKMYWYQQDPGMELHLIHYSYGVNSTEKGDLSSESTVSRIRTEHFPLTLESARPSHTSQYLCASRASGGSTDTQYFGPGTRLTVL.

The chain is built from TRBV7-9 and TRBJ2-2; D ambiguous. V lost 5 bases, J lost 5 bases, and 9 bases lay in between. Germline V gene lookup returns CDR1 SEHNR and CDR2 FQNEAQ (reference sequence). The CDR3 consists of 13 residues. CDR3 sequence: CASSPSPTGELFF. CDR3 nucleotide sequence: TGTGCCAGCAGCCCCTCACCTACCGGGGAGCTGTTTTTT.

The genes are TRBV28 and TRBJ2-7; unclear D gene. The CDR3 totals 12 residues. CDR1 MDHEN and CDR2 SYDVKM come from the germline V gene. Trimming removed 2 bases from V and 2 bases from J, with 4 bases in between. CDR3 sequence (DNA): TGTGCCAGCAGTTTAATACCCTACGAGCAGTACTTC. It encodes CASSLIPYEQYF. Filled out from reference TRBV28 and TRBJ2-7, the complete variable domain reads DVKVTQSSRYLVKRTGEKVFLECVQDMDHENMFWYRQDPGLGLRLIYFSYDVKMKEKGDIPEGYSVSREKKERFSLILESASTNQTSMYLCASSLIPYEQYFGPGTRLTVT.

The CDR3 loop is CASRSTSGDSYNEQFF. The CDR3 DNA sequence: TGTGCCAGCAGATCAACTAGCGGAGACTCCTACAATGAGCAGTTCTTC. V gene TRBV28 combines with J gene TRBJ2-1, with 8 bases matching TRBD2. The CDR3 extends over 16 amino acids. V was pared by 6 bases and J by 0 bases, with 7 bases of the junction left unmatched. The germline V gene encodes CDR1 MDHEN and CDR2 SYDVKM. Together with reference TRBV28 and TRBJ2-1, the CDR3 gives the full variable domain: DVKVTQSSRYLVKRTGEKVFLECVQDMDHENMFWYRQDPGLGLRLIYFSYDVKMKEKGDIPEGYSVSREKKERFSLILESASTNQTSMYLCASRSTSGDSYNEQFFGPGTRLTVL.

The J gene is TRBJ2-1, the V gene TRBV27, with D maybe TRBD1 (5 bases). Germline V gene sequence: CDR1 MNHEY, CDR2 SMNVEV (reference sequence). This CDR3 region has 17 residues. With 1 base removed from V and 8 bases from J, the gap between germline ends came to 21 bases. For the CDR3, the DNA is TGTGCCAGCAGTTTATTATGGAGCTTAGGCCTGGGGCATGAGCAGTTCTTC. It specifies CASSLLWSLGLGHEQFF.

The V call is TRBV14, the J call TRBJ2-7; D gene unclear. The CDR3 length is 12 residues. V lost 4 bases and J lost 5, with 9 bases in between. The germline gives CDR1 SGHDN, CDR2 FVKESK. The CDR3 is CASSRGLDEQYF. DNA of the CDR3: TGTGCCAGCAGCCGAGGTTTGGACGAGCAGTACTTC.

V and J are TRBV4-1 and TRBJ2-3, with 10 bases identical to TRBD2. V shed 0 bases and J 5 bases; nucleotides not matched to a gene: 8. The CDR3 has 17 amino acids. From germline, CDR1 is MGHRA and CDR2 YSYEKL. In DNA, the CDR3 is TGCGCCAGCAGCCAAGATAGCAGCGGGGGGGCCGGAGATACGCAGTATTTT. Translation: CASSQDSSGGAGDTQYF.

The V and J genes are TRBV28 and TRBJ1-1; D remains unclear. This CDR3 region has 13 residues. The germline gives CDR1 MDHEN, CDR2 SYDVKM. V lost 3 bases and J 3 bases, leaving 8 bases between the germline ends. CDR3 DNA sequence: TGTGCCAGCAGTTTTGCGATCTACACTGAAGCTTTCTTT. Its translation is CASSFAIYTEAFF. The complete variable domain, with remaining parts taken from reference TRBV28 and TRBJ1-1, reads DVKVTQSSRYLVKRTGEKVFLECVQDMDHENMFWYRQDPGLGLRLIYFSYDVKMKEKGDIPEGYSVSREKKERFSLILESASTNQTSMYLCASSFAIYTEAFFGQGTRLTVV.

The V gene is TRBV30, the J gene TRBJ2-1, with D possibly TRBD1 on 5 matching bases. Germline V gene sequence: CDR1 GTSNPN, CDR2 SVGIG (reference sequence). This CDR3 is 13 amino acids long. Trimming cost V 4 bases and J 4 bases, with 11 bases left between them. For the CDR3, the DNA is TGTGCCTGGATAGGAGACAGTTACAATGAGCAGTTCTTC. It specifies CAWIGDSYNEQFF.